This is a list of T cell receptor beta chains from one sample in a study of tumor and adjacent non-tumor tissue in lung cancer. TCRdb reprocessed the multiplex PCR reads with MiXCR, giving one entry per CDR3 protein. The sample contains about 110,000 distinct CDR3 sequences, 75% to 90% of which appear only once. Sequencing used lung tumor tissue. Receptors originate from an older man with non-small cell lung cancer. Each CDR3 is given with its conserved first and last residue. Each record gives: V gene, clone size, D gene, J gene, CDR3 DNA, CDR3 protein. The D gene is left open where the match is weak. Clone size is shown for a subset of rows, as once, few, many or a class of expanded clone.

v_call: TRBV11-2
clone_size: few
d_call: NA
j_call: TRBJ2-2
cdr3_nt: TGTGCCAGCGGCCCAAGCAGAACGTACACCGGGGAGCTGTTTTTT
cdr3_aa: CASGPSRTYTGELFF

v_call: TRBV6-5
clone_size: few
d_call: NA
j_call: TRBJ2-1
cdr3_nt: TGTGCCAGCAGTTACGTCGGCAGAAGGGGCAATGAGCAGTTCTTC
cdr3_aa: CASSYVGRRGNEQFF

v_call: TRBV29-1
clone_size: NA
d_call: NA
j_call: TRBJ1-2
cdr3_nt: TGCAGCGTGGAATATACGGGGGGCAGCGGCTACACCTTC
cdr3_aa: CSVEYTGGSGYTF

v_call: TRBV12-5
clone_size: NA
d_call: NA
j_call: TRBJ1-2
cdr3_nt: TGTGCTAATGGCCGCGCTGACACGAGTGGCTACACCTTC
cdr3_aa: CANGRADTSGYTF

v_call: TRBV5-1
clone_size: NA
d_call: NA
j_call: TRBJ1-2
cdr3_nt: TGCGCCAGCATCACTATTCCCGAAAACTATGGCTACCCCTTC
cdr3_aa: CASITIPENYGYPF

v_call: TRBV7-9
clone_size: NA
d_call: NA
j_call: TRBJ2-1
cdr3_nt: TGTGCCAGCAGCGGAGACCAGCCTCTTTACTCCTACAGTGAGCAGTTCTTC
cdr3_aa: CASSGDQPLYSYSEQFF

v_call: TRBV5-1
clone_size: NA
d_call: TRBD1
j_call: TRBJ2-7
cdr3_nt: TGCGCCAGTAACTTGGGACAGGGGGCCTACGAGCAGTACTTC
cdr3_aa: CASNLGQGAYEQYF

v_call: TRBV6-5
clone_size: NA
d_call: NA
j_call: TRBJ1-1
cdr3_nt: TGTGCCAGCAGTACAGGAGACGTGGGCACTGAAACTTTCTTT
cdr3_aa: CASSTGDVGTETFF

v_call: TRBV4-1
clone_size: NA
d_call: NA
j_call: TRBJ2-5
cdr3_nt: TGCGCCAGCAGCCAACAGTGGGGGGAGACCCAGTACTTC
cdr3_aa: CASSQQWGETQYF

v_call: TRBV7-8
clone_size: NA
d_call: NA
j_call: TRBJ2-5
cdr3_nt: TGTGCCAGCAGCTTAGGGTCGGGCGGAACTGGGGGGGAGACCCAGTACTTC
cdr3_aa: CASSLGSGGTGGETQYF

v_call: TRBV5-4
clone_size: NA
d_call: NA
j_call: TRBJ1-4
cdr3_nt: TGTGCCAGCAGCTTGGGGATGGATGTAAAACTGTTTTTT
cdr3_aa: CASSLGMDVKLFF

v_call: TRBV4-2
clone_size: NA
d_call: NA
j_call: TRBJ2-7
cdr3_nt: TGTGCCAGTAGTCCCTCGCTTGGGACGGACTTTTACGAGCAGTACTTC
cdr3_aa: CASSPSLGTDFYEQYF

v_call: TRBV14
clone_size: NA
d_call: NA
j_call: TRBJ1-5
cdr3_nt: TGTGCCAGGAGCCAAAGTGGCGGGAACAATCAGCCCCAGCATTTT
cdr3_aa: CARSQSGGNNQPQHF

v_call: TRBV29-1
clone_size: NA
d_call: NA
j_call: TRBJ2-7
cdr3_nt: TGCAGCGTGGGCAGGGAGTATGAGCAGAATTTC
cdr3_aa: CSVGREYEQNF

v_call: TRBV6-1
clone_size: NA
d_call: NA
j_call: TRBJ1-2
cdr3_nt: TGTGCTACCAGCTCGATTTCTAACTATGGCTACACCTTC
cdr3_aa: CATSSISNYGYTF

v_call: TRBV5-1
clone_size: NA
d_call: TRBD1
j_call: TRBJ2-1
cdr3_nt: TGCGCCAGCAGCTTGGTTTGGGACAGTGGTTATAATGAGGAGTTCTTC
cdr3_aa: CASSLVWDSGYNEEFF

v_call: TRBV6-6
clone_size: NA
d_call: NA
j_call: TRBJ2-7
cdr3_nt: TGTGCCAGTGAACGCCCATGGGGCGCTTCCTACGAGCAGTACTTC
cdr3_aa: CASERPWGASYEQYF

v_call: TRBV5-1
clone_size: NA
d_call: NA
j_call: TRBJ2-7
cdr3_nt: TGCGCCAGCAGCTTGGCCGGTTGGAGCAACGAGCAGTATTTC
cdr3_aa: CASSLAGWSNEQYF

v_call: TRBV5-1
clone_size: NA
d_call: NA
j_call: TRBJ1-1
cdr3_nt: TGCGCCAGCAGCTTGATAGGGAGGTACACTGGAGCTTTCTTT
cdr3_aa: CASSLIGRYTGAFF

v_call: TRBV6-2/TRBV6-3
clone_size: NA
d_call: TRBD1
j_call: TRBJ2-6
cdr3_nt: TGTGTCAGCAGGACAGGGGGGTTGATCTCTAGGGCCAACGTCCTGACTTTC
cdr3_aa: CVSRTGGLISRANVLTF

v_call: TRBV6-2/TRBV6-3
clone_size: NA
d_call: NA
j_call: TRBJ2-2
cdr3_nt: TGTGCCAGCAGTTATTCTGCTAGAGGAAGGGCCGGAACCGGGGTGCTGTTTTTT
cdr3_aa: CASSYSARGRAGTGVLFF

v_call: TRBV20-1
clone_size: NA
d_call: NA
j_call: TRBJ2-2
cdr3_nt: TGCAGTGCTAGGATCAGGGAGGCCGGGGAGCTGTTTTTT
cdr3_aa: CSARIREAGELFF

v_call: TRBV12-3/TRBV12-4
clone_size: NA
d_call: NA
j_call: TRBJ1-1
cdr3_nt: TGTACCGGCAGTCTCTCCGGGGGGGTCACTGAAGCTTTCTTT
cdr3_aa: CTGSLSGGVTEAFF

v_call: TRBV5-5
clone_size: NA
d_call: NA
j_call: TRBJ1-2
cdr3_nt: TGTGCCAGCAGCATGGATGGATTCTATGGCTACACCTTC
cdr3_aa: CASSMDGFYGYTF

v_call: TRBV28
clone_size: NA
d_call: NA
j_call: TRBJ2-4
cdr3_nt: TGTGCCAGGAGTTTATATCCTCTAACCAAAAACATTCAGTACTTC
cdr3_aa: CARSLYPLTKNIQYF

v_call: TRBV12-3/TRBV12-4
clone_size: NA
d_call: NA
j_call: TRBJ1-2
cdr3_nt: TGTGCCAGCAGTATACACGGTCTCGGCTATGGCTACACCTTC
cdr3_aa: CASSIHGLGYGYTF

v_call: TRBV6-5
clone_size: NA
d_call: NA
j_call: TRBJ1-2
cdr3_nt: TGTGCCAGCAGTTACCCTGCCCAAGCGGAAAGCTACGCCTTC
cdr3_aa: CASSYPAQAESYAF

v_call: TRBV20-1
clone_size: NA
d_call: NA
j_call: TRBJ1-2
cdr3_nt: TGCAGTGCTAAACGAGGTGACTACACATTC
cdr3_aa: CSAKRGDYTF

v_call: TRBV6-1
clone_size: NA
d_call: NA
j_call: TRBJ2-3
cdr3_nt: TGTGCTAGCACGAAGAACACAGATACGCAGTATTTT
cdr3_aa: CASTKNTDTQYF

v_call: TRBV6-5
clone_size: NA
d_call: TRBD1
j_call: TRBJ1-6
cdr3_nt: TGTACCAGCAGTTACACGGACAGGGTAACATCCCTCCACTTT
cdr3_aa: CTSSYTDRVTSLHF

v_call: TRBV5-1
clone_size: once
d_call: TRBD1
j_call: TRBJ2-1
cdr3_nt: TGCGCCAGCAGAGGGAGACAGGGTTTGAATGAGCAGTTCTTC
cdr3_aa: CASRGRQGLNEQFF

v_call: TRBV12-3/TRBV12-4
clone_size: once
d_call: TRBD2
j_call: TRBJ2-1
cdr3_nt: TGTGCCAGCAGTCTGCGGGAGGCCACCAATGAGCATTTCTTC
cdr3_aa: CASSLREATNEHFF

v_call: TRBV6-5
clone_size: once
d_call: NA
j_call: TRBJ1-1
cdr3_nt: TGTGCCAGCAGTATAACAACAGGGAGCCGCCAAGGTGGCACTGAAGCTTTCTTT
cdr3_aa: CASSITTGSRQGGTEAFF

v_call: TRBV6-6
clone_size: once
d_call: NA
j_call: TRBJ1-6
cdr3_nt: TGTGCCTGCAGTTACTCCGACAGGACACCCCTGTACTTT
cdr3_aa: CACSYSDRTPLYF

v_call: TRBV6-5
clone_size: NA
d_call: NA
j_call: TRBJ1-5
cdr3_nt: TGTGCCAGCAGTTATGAGAGGGGAAATCAGTCCCAGCATTTT
cdr3_aa: CASSYERGNQSQHF

v_call: TRBV20-1
clone_size: NA
d_call: NA
j_call: TRBJ2-1
cdr3_nt: TGCAGTACGAGCGGGTCTTACGAGCAGTTCTTC
cdr3_aa: CSTSGSYEQFF

v_call: TRBV11-2
clone_size: NA
d_call: NA
j_call: TRBJ1-1
cdr3_nt: TGTGCCAGCACACATTATTCAGGGACTGAATCTTTCTTT
cdr3_aa: CASTHYSGTESFF

v_call: TRBV11-2
clone_size: NA
d_call: NA
j_call: TRBJ2-1
cdr3_nt: TGTGCCAGCATCTTTACCCCACTGAGGAGCTCTTACAATGAGCAGTTCTTC
cdr3_aa: CASIFTPLRSSYNEQFF

v_call: TRBV20-1
clone_size: NA
d_call: NA
j_call: TRBJ1-2
cdr3_nt: TGCAGTGCTAGAGTCACGAAAGGTAGCTATGGCTACACCTTC
cdr3_aa: CSARVTKGSYGYTF

v_call: TRBV6-2/TRBV6-3
clone_size: NA
d_call: NA
j_call: TRBJ1-5
cdr3_nt: TGTGCTAGTCAGGAGGCTGCACGCATTCAGCCCCAGCATTTT
cdr3_aa: CASQEAARIQPQHF

v_call: TRBV6-5
clone_size: once
d_call: NA
j_call: TRBJ2-7
cdr3_nt: TGTGCCAGCAGTTTGCCCGAAGACATCGAGCAGTACTTC
cdr3_aa: CASSLPEDIEQYF

v_call: TRBV6-2/TRBV6-3
clone_size: NA
d_call: NA
j_call: TRBJ1-3
cdr3_nt: TGTGTCATCAGTTACGGGCGGGAACACTCTGGAAACACCATATATTTT
cdr3_aa: CVISYGREHSGNTIYF

v_call: TRBV28
clone_size: NA
d_call: NA
j_call: TRBJ1-2
cdr3_nt: TGTGCCAGTAAGAATCGAAGGGGCGCATATGGCTACACCTTC
cdr3_aa: CASKNRRGAYGYTF

v_call: TRBV20-1
clone_size: NA
d_call: TRBD1
j_call: TRBJ1-4
cdr3_nt: TGCAGTGCTAGCACAGGGGGAGAAAAACTGTTTTTT
cdr3_aa: CSASTGGEKLFF

v_call: TRBV4-3
clone_size: few
d_call: TRBD2
j_call: TRBJ2-7
cdr3_nt: TGTACCAGCAGCCAAGCCCGTAACTCAAAAGGACTAGCGGGAGGCTCCTACGAGCAGTACTTC
cdr3_aa: CTSSQARNSKGLAGGSYEQYF

v_call: TRBV6-5
clone_size: medium-sized
d_call: NA
j_call: TRBJ2-6
cdr3_nt: TGTGCCAGCAGCCAGCAAGGGGGAGCCGGCTCTGGGGCCAACGTCCTGACTTTC
cdr3_aa: CASSQQGGAGSGANVLTF

v_call: TRBV11-3
clone_size: NA
d_call: NA
j_call: TRBJ2-7
cdr3_nt: TGTGCCCGCAGCCCGATGACAGTTTCCGTATACGAGCAATACTTC
cdr3_aa: CARSPMTVSVYEQYF

v_call: TRBV6-6
clone_size: NA
d_call: NA
j_call: TRBJ2-1
cdr3_nt: TGTGCCAGTGGTTACCAACTGGTTGTCGGGGCGTTCAATGAGCAGTTCTTC
cdr3_aa: CASGYQLVVGAFNEQFF